The clone carrying this TCR beta chain was seen many times. Its matching antigen is unknown. From germline, CDR1 is KGHSH and CDR2 LQKENI. The CDR3 is 14 residues long. V was pared by 0 bases and J by 7 bases, with 9 bases between. The data derive from a study of early T cells in non-severe SARS-CoV-2 infection. Study-level background: Unsorted whole blood bulk RNA was sequenced, with unpaired chains. Findings and caveats of the study: Private and CD4 specificities were missed by VDJdb matching, which favored anti-spike CD8 responses.

Attachment of unique molecular identifiers was made to individual cDNA molecules. TCRdb recomputed calls from the 5' RACE reads with MiXCR, one row per CDR3 protein. The sample records approximately 76,000 distinct CDR3 sequences, about 14% being singletons. The receptor was derived from an adult who was a healthcare worker with PCR-confirmed SARS-CoV-2 infection or an uninfected control (not recorded which). The V and J genes are TRBV18 and TRBJ1-4; D is unresolved. Material: whole blood. The CDR3 DNA sequence: TGTGCCAGCTCACCACCGGAACCCAGTGAAAAACTGTTTTTT. Translating gives CASSPPEPSEKLFF.